These T cell receptor beta chains were read from a single sample in a study of T cell responses to AZD1222 COVID-19 vaccine. The assay was immunoSEQ multiplex PCR, and TCRdb's table has in-frame clones only and misses some. The data show fewer than 300,000 clones, 93% seen once. The sequencing here drew on peripheral blood, taken on day 0 of AZD1222 vaccination. These receptors were taken from an adult in good health. The CDR3 runs from the conserved cysteine through the conserved F or W.

J gene | V gene | CDR3 protein
TRBJ2-5 | TRBV24-1 | CATSDPLAAQETQYF
TRBJ1-2 | TRBV5-6 | CASSLGGNYGYTF
TRBJ1-4 | TRBV7-9 | CASSPGVGREKLFF
TRBJ2-1 | TRBV27 | CASSLRVSSYNEQFF
TRBJ1-2 | TRBV30 | CAWSEGRGGYGYTF
TRBJ1-5 | TRBV6-2/TRBV6-3 | CASSQQTGYSNQPQHF
TRBJ2-7 | TRBV27 | CASSLYSYEQYF
TRBJ2-3 | TRBV19 | CASKEEFSTDTQYF
TRBJ2-7 | TRBV5-4 | CASSYGGTFSYEQYF
TRBJ1-2 | TRBV27 | CASSSLRAQGYYGYTF
TRBJ2-1 | TRBV19 | CASRATGIYNEQFF
TRBJ2-5 | TRBV5-4 | CASSLTGGAGGETQYF
TRBJ1-4 | TRBV19 | CASSIRATNEKLFF
TRBJ2-2 | TRBV5-1 | CASSSESLTGELFF
TRBJ2-7 | TRBV3-1/TRBV3-2 | CASSQGLPSYEQYF
TRBJ1-5 | TRBV6-5 | CASSYGPHSNQPQHF
TRBJ1-5 | TRBV7-2 | CASSPLGQGINQPQHF
TRBJ2-7 | TRBV11-2 | CASSSLRTSGSRGQYF
TRBJ2-1 | TRBV2 | CASRDRLFNEQFF
TRBJ2-7 | TRBV27 | CASSFSFPYEQYF
TRBJ1-1 | TRBV10-3 | CAISEVVGEAFF
TRBJ2-1 | TRBV18 | CASSTSGGFNEQFF
TRBJ2-7 | TRBV28 | CASRTEYGQYF
TRBJ2-1 | TRBV28 | CASSLTSGGRDEQFF
TRBJ2-1 | TRBV6-5 | CASSHRGRPNEQFF
TRBJ2-5 | TRBV9 | CASSSRIGETQYF
TRBJ2-5 | TRBV11-2 | CASSLLGIRGKETQYF
TRBJ2-7 | TRBV11-2 | CASRLAGAPLEQYF
TRBJ2-1 | TRBV10-2 | CASSGGTGQNEQFF
TRBJ2-2 | TRBV2 | CASRFYGGELFF
TRBJ1-4 | TRBV3-1/TRBV3-2 | CASSQDLTGGGEKLFF
TRBJ2-3 | TRBV5-1 | CASSPPGDTQYF
TRBJ1-6 | TRBV6-1 | CASSGQGASPLHF
TRBJ2-7 | TRBV28 | CASSSSGSIGYEQYF
TRBJ2-1 | TRBV6-5 | CASSREWVSYNEQFF
TRBJ2-1 | TRBV29-1 | CSVPEGAGDYNEQFF
TRBJ2-1 | TRBV6-2/TRBV6-3 | CASSYVQGVFNEQFF
TRBJ2-7 | TRBV6-4 | CASRLGSSYEQYF
TRBJ1-3 | TRBV2 | CASSITNTIYF
TRBJ1-1 | TRBV7-8 | CASSIMETVNTEAFF
TRBJ2-7 | TRBV15 | CATSRDRALLEQYF
TRBJ1-1 | TRBV5-1 | CASSLDRTEAFF
TRBJ1-3 | TRBV28 | CASSFGSHSGNTIYF
TRBJ2-1 | TRBV7-9 | CASQRGGASSYNEQFF
TRBJ1-2 | TRBV28 | CASSLSGAYGYTF